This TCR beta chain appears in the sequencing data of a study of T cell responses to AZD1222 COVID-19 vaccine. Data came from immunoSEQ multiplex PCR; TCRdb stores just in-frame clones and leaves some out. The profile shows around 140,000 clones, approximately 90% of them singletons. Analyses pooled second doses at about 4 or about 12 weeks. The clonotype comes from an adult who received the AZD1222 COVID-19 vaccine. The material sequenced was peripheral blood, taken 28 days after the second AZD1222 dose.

CDR3: CASSQGTSGSTDTQYF. The CDR3 region has the DNA TGTGCCAGCAGCCAAGGGACTAGCGGGAGCACAGATACGCAGTATTTT. The chain recombines TRBV6-2 or TRBV6-3 with TRBJ2-3, with 12 bases aligning to TRBD2. CDR1 is MNHEY and CDR2 is SVGEGT in the germline V gene. There are 16 residues in the CDR3. The trim removed 6 bases at V and 0 bases at J, leaving 4 bases unmatched.